The rows below give T cell receptor beta chains drawn from one sample of a study of Graves' ophthalmopathy and Graves' hyperthyroidism. TCRdb re-called the multiplex PCR reads with MiXCR, one entry per CDR3 protein. This sample has 500,000 to 800,000 distinct CDR3 sequences, with over 40% found just once. The specimen sequenced was peripheral blood. The receptors derive from an adult man with Graves' ophthalmopathy. CDR3s include the opening cysteine and the closing phenylalanine or tryptophan. D genes are given only for firm matches. Only part of the rows carry a size: once, few, many, or a class if the clone is expanded.

j_call d_call clone_size v_call cdr3_nt cdr3_aa
TRBJ1-2 NA many TRBV29-1 TGCAGCGTTGTCACCGGGGGCCTGTGGGGCTACACCTTC CSVVTGGLWGYTF
TRBJ2-7 TRBD1 many TRBV28 TGTGCCAGCAAGGACAGGGGGCTGGACGAGCAGTACTTC CASKDRGLDEQYF
TRBJ2-7 TRBD1 many TRBV29-1 TGCAGCGTTAGGACAGGGCCCTACGAGCAGTACTTC CSVRTGPYEQYF
TRBJ2-6 TRBD1 many TRBV10-3 TGTGCTGACAGGGTCCGATCTGGGGCCAACGTCCTGACTTTC CADRVRSGANVLTF
TRBJ2-7 NA NA TRBV5-4 TGTGCCAGCAGTCCCCGGACAAGACCTTACGAGCAGTACTTC CASSPRTRPYEQYF
TRBJ2-7 TRBD2 NA TRBV19 TGTGCCAGTAGTGCCCACGGGACTAGCGGGGGGAGGCAGTACTTC CASSAHGTSGGRQYF
TRBJ1-1 NA few TRBV20-1 TGCAGTGCTAGACTGGGGAACACTGAAGCTTTCTTT CSARLGNTEAFF
TRBJ2-6 NA NA TRBV7-9 TGTGCCAGCATCCTGGGGGGTGCAGGGGCCCCTGAAGCTTTC CASILGGAGAPEAF
TRBJ1-5 NA few TRBV4-1 TGCGCCAGCAGCCAAGGGCCGGGCCATAGCAATCAGCCCCAGCATTTT CASSQGPGHSNQPQHF
TRBJ1-5 NA many TRBV12-3/TRBV12-4 TGTGCCAGCAGTTTAGCGGGGTGGCTCAATCAGCCCCAGCATTTT CASSLAGWLNQPQHF
TRBJ2-7 TRBD1 NA TRBV6-6 TGTGCCAGCAGTTACGGGCTCGGGGCAGGGGGCTACGAGCAGTACTTC CASSYGLGAGGYEQYF
TRBJ1-5 NA NA TRBV15 TGTGCCACCAGCAGTGAAGGGAGACAGATAAATCAGCCCCAGCATTTT CATSSEGRQINQPQHF
TRBJ1-4 TRBD1 medium-sized TRBV10-3 TGTGCCATCAGTGCGCCCGGGACAGGGCATGAAAAACTGTTTTTT CAISAPGTGHEKLFF
TRBJ2-7 NA many TRBV15 TGTGCCACCAGCAGAGATGTAGGTACACTGCCCTACGAGCAGTACTTC CATSRDVGTLPYEQYF
TRBJ2-2 NA few TRBV9 TGTGCCAGCAGCGTAGGGGGGATCTCCACCGGGGAGCTGTTTTTT CASSVGGISTGELFF
TRBJ1-1 NA many TRBV12-3/TRBV12-4 TGTGCCAGCAGGTCACGGACAGCGAACACTGAAGCTTTCTTT CASRSRTANTEAFF
TRBJ1-6 TRBD1 many TRBV7-9 TGTGCCAGCAGCTCTTCGGGGGACAGTATGTCACCCCTCCACTTT CASSSSGDSMSPLHF
TRBJ2-5 NA many TRBV11-3 TGTGCCAGCAGCCCGACAGGCCGAGCGGAGACCCAGTACTTC CASSPTGRAETQYF
TRBJ2-7 TRBD2 many TRBV2 TGTGCCAGCAGTTCACTAGCGGGGCAACAGTACGAGCAGTACTTC CASSSLAGQQYEQYF
TRBJ1-1 NA NA TRBV19 TGTGCCAGTAGGCTCGGGGGCCCTGAAGCTTTCTTT CASRLGGPEAFF
TRBJ2-7 TRBD2 NA TRBV19 TGTGCCAGTAGTATAGGAGGACTAGCGAGAGGGCACTACGAGCAGTACTTC CASSIGGLARGHYEQYF
TRBJ1-2 TRBD1 NA TRBV7-9 TGTGCCAGCAGCTTGGGGCCAGGGGGTTCCTCTGGCTACACCTTC CASSLGPGGSSGYTF
TRBJ1-1 NA NA TRBV10-2 TGCGCCAGCAGTGAGCTTTGGACTATGAACACTGAAGCTTTCTTT CASSELWTMNTEAFF